This TCR beta chain was recovered during a study of CD8+CD57+ T cells in acquired aplastic anemia. According to the study, genomic DNA was the template for TCR beta VDJ and CDR3 profiling. TCRdb called the reads again in MiXCR, with one record for every CDR3 protein. The table lists 150,000 to 200,000 distinct CDR3 sequences, approximately 48% of them singletons. Losses at the gene ends were 4 bases for V and 7 bases for J; bases not matched to a gene: 14. In germline, CDR1 is ENHRY, CDR2 SYGVKD. CDR3 length: 17 amino acids. By share, this clonotype ranks as medium-sized. No antigen is known for it. The study, taken as a whole, reports: Between patients and controls, CD8+ Simpson's diversity did not vary significantly. Sharing between patients and controls was observed for around 27 CD8+ CDR3 sequences.

Sequenced patients had shown CD8+CD57+ cell expansion by flow cytometry. Severe acquired aplastic anemia was the diagnosis recorded for all patients. Sequencing input: sorted CD4+, CD8+, or CD8+CD57+ T cells (not recorded which) from PBMCs. The rearrangement uses TRBV10-3 and TRBJ2-1, with TRBD2 matching over 9 bases. This sequence originates from a human donor with aplastic anemia. DNA of the CDR3: TGTGCCATCAGTGGCTCGTCAGGCGGGGGGGCGTCGAATGAGCAGTTCTTC. It yields the protein CAISGSSGGGASNEQFF.